This passage covers 32 T cell receptor beta chains from one sample sequenced in a study of CXCR3-negative and CXCR3-positive naive CD8 T cells. The authors prepared UMI-labeled TRB cDNA libraries by 5' RACE. TCRdb re-called the 5' RACE reads; one entry per CDR3 protein, DNA not given. Recorded here are some 4,900 distinct CDR3 sequences; the top ten clones represent 2.7%. Sequencing was performed on naive CXCR3- CD8+ T cells from blood. The sample's subset: CD45RO-CCR7+CD27+CD95- naive CD8+ T cells lacking CXCR3 (TNR3-). All receptors come from a human donor in good health. Some clones in this sample may be carry-over from other donors' samples.

V gene TRBV19 combines with J gene TRBJ2-1; with no DNA, the TCRdb D assignment of TRBD2 cannot be verified. Germline V lookup: CDR1 LNHDA, CDR2 SQIVND (reference sequence). The CDR3 has 14 residues. The CDR3 sequence is CASSPEREMNEQFF.

This clonotype is identified as medium-sized from frequency. The CDR3 region is CATSRGSFTDTQYF. V usage is TRBV15 and J usage is TRBJ2-3. Per germline, CDR1 LNHNV and CDR2 YYDKDF (reference sequence). The CDR3 is 14 residues long.

By frequency, this clonotype is medium-sized (0.01 to 0.1%). This sequence joins TRBV29-1 and TRBJ2-1; the D call of TRBD2 rests on TCRdb alone, since no DNA is present to check it. The CDR3 consists of 11 residues. Germline lookup yields CDR1 SQVTM and CDR2 ANQGSEA. This CDR3 reads CSVNSAGEQFF.

V gene TRBV5-1 combines with J gene TRBJ1-2. The V gene's germline CDR1 is SGHRS and CDR2 YFSETQ. The CDR3 has 17 amino acids. CDR3 loop: CASSLTNPGTVNYGYTF. The full variable domain, with the rest looked up from reference TRBV5-1 and TRBJ1-2, is KAGVTQTPRYLIKTRGQQVTLSCSPISGHRSVSWYQQTPGQGLQFLFEYFSETQRNKGNFPGRFSGRQFSNSRSEMNVSTLELGDSALYLCASSLTNPGTVNYGYTFGSGTRLTVV.

This clonotype is classed as medium-sized (0.01 to 0.1%) by frequency. This sequence joins TRBV29-1 and TRBJ2-5. Germline V gives CDR1 SQVTM, CDR2 ANQGSEA. This CDR3 region has 14 residues. CDR3 sequence reads: CSVEGTLYQETQYF.

Measured by frequency, this clonotype is large. The gene calls are TRBV4-1 and TRBJ2-3; there is no DNA to check the TCRdb D call of TRBD2. This CDR3 is built from 15 residues. The germline gives CDR1 MGHRA, CDR2 YSYEKL. CDR3 sequence reads: CASSQLAGGPDTQYF.

This clonotype counts as medium-sized by frequency. The J gene is TRBJ2-3, the V gene TRBV29-1; as DNA is missing, the TRBD1 call by TCRdb cannot be tested. The CDR3 sequence is 11 residues long. Germline V CDR1 and CDR2: SQVTM, ANQGSEA. The CDR3 sequence is CSSRGVHTQYF.

This chain joins TRBV2 and TRBJ2-7; the D call from TCRdb, TRBD1, cannot be confirmed without DNA. The CDR3 sequence is 15 residues long. CDR1 and CDR2 from the germline V gene are SNHLY and FYNNEI. CDR3: CASSEARGLGYEQYF.

This chain uses TRBV7-9 with TRBJ2-3; TCRdb proposes TRBD1, but this gene call is untestable without DNA. The CDR3 contains 15 residues. Germline CDR1 reads SEHNR; CDR2 reads FQNEAQ (reference sequence). The CDR3 reads CASSSSGGGADTQYF.

The rearrangement uses TRBV10-3 and TRBJ1-2; as DNA is missing, the TRBD1 call by TCRdb cannot be tested. There are 15 residues in the CDR3. Germline lookup yields CDR1 ENHRY and CDR2 SYGVKD. Here the CDR3 reads CAISESAGYNYGYTF.

The CDR3 spells CASSLIADSYEQYF. The V and J genes are TRBV7-2 and TRBJ2-7. CDR1 and CDR2 (germline): SGHTA, FQGNSA. This CDR3 is built from 14 residues.

This chain's CDR3 is CASSYMTMNTEAFF. The chain combines TRBV6-5 with TRBJ1-1. This CDR3 spans 14 amino acids. CDR1 and CDR2 from the germline V gene are MNHEY and SVGAGI.

The V call is TRBV18, the J call TRBJ2-7; lacking DNA, the TRBD1 call made by TCRdb goes unchecked. This CDR3 comprises 13 residues. Germline CDR1 reads KGHSH; CDR2 reads LQKENI. The chain's CDR3 is CASSIGQTYEQYF.

Its frequency marks this clonotype as medium-sized. The chain links TRBV10-3 to TRBJ2-7. The germline V gene encodes CDR1 ENHRY and CDR2 SYGVKD. This CDR3 has 14 residues. The CDR3 sequence: CAIKVAEDSYEQYF.

V and J are TRBV19 and TRBJ2-7. The germline gives CDR1 LNHDA, CDR2 SQIVND (reference sequence). The CDR3 sequence is 11 residues long. CDR3 protein: CASSSGYEQYF.

This clonotype is labeled medium-sized based on frequency. J is TRBJ2-3 and V is TRBV28; there is no DNA to check the TCRdb D call of TRBD1. The germline V gene has CDR1 MDHEN and CDR2 SYDVKM. The CDR3 consists of 15 residues. The CDR3 loop is CASSLDRGGADTQYF.

The chain carries TRBV6-2 or TRBV6-3 and TRBJ2-3; as DNA is missing, the TRBD1 call by TCRdb cannot be tested. Looked up from germline, CDR1 is MNHEY and CDR2 is SVGEGT. CDR3 length equals 15 residues. This chain's CDR3 is CASSSGQGVTDTQYF.

The V call is TRBV20-1, the J call TRBJ1-4; TCRdb lists TRBD1, though no DNA is available to test this call. This CDR3 has 13 amino acids. Germline assignment: CDR1 DFQATT and CDR2 SNEGSKA (reference sequence). The CDR3 reads CSARPTGDEKLFF.

The chain combines TRBV5-1 with TRBJ2-5. From germline, CDR1 is SGHRS and CDR2 YFSETQ. The CDR3 runs 12 residues. CDR3 region: CASRDPQETQYF.

The chain combines TRBV28 with TRBJ2-7; the TCRdb D gene call, TRBD1, has no DNA to confirm it. The CDR3 runs 15 residues. Per the germline V gene, CDR1 is MDHEN and CDR2 is SYDVKM. CDR3 loop: CASRRTGQFSPSPTF.

The chain has TRBV13 and TRBJ1-5; the D call of TRBD1 rests on TCRdb alone, since no DNA is present to check it. CDR3 length equals 14 residues. From germline, CDR1 is PRHDT and CDR2 FYEKMQ (reference sequence). The CDR3 sequence: CASSLRPRNQPQHF.

The V call is TRBV29-1, the J call TRBJ2-1; without DNA, the TCRdb call of TRBD2 cannot be checked. CDR3 length: 19 amino acids. CDR1 is SQVTM, CDR2 ANQGSEA, per germline. The CDR3: CSVETGLAGGPFMGDEQFF.

According to its frequency, this clonotype is medium-sized. The chain uses TRBV5-1 and TRBJ2-1. Germline V gene lookup returns CDR1 SGHRS and CDR2 YFSETQ. The CDR3 contains 12 residues. The CDR3 is CASSLARDEQFF.

This clonotype registers medium-sized (0.01 to 0.1%) by frequency. The V gene is TRBV29-1, the J gene TRBJ1-3. Germline V gene data show CDR1 as SQVTM and CDR2 as ANQGSEA. The CDR3 has 13 residues. The CDR3 sequence: CSVRTHSGNTIYF.

This chain uses TRBV7-8 with TRBJ2-3; lacking DNA, the TRBD2 call made by TCRdb goes unchecked. This CDR3 has 18 amino acids. Germline V gene lookup returns CDR1 SGHVS and CDR2 FQNEAQ. The CDR3 sequence: CASSLYAASGGAEDTQYF.

In terms of frequency, this clonotype is medium-sized. V and J are TRBV29-1 and TRBJ2-1; TCRdb lists TRBD2, though no DNA is available to test this call. CDR1 and CDR2 from the germline V gene are SQVTM and ANQGSEA. The CDR3 loop spans 17 amino acids. CDR3 protein: CSVLLAGQGGSYNEQFF.

Considering frequency, this clonotype is medium-sized (0.01 to 0.1%). The CDR3 region is CSVEGGDRSSYEQYF. The V gene is TRBV29-1, the J gene TRBJ2-7; TCRdb names TRBD1, which stays unverified in the absence of DNA. The CDR3 sequence is 15 residues long. The germline V gene has CDR1 SQVTM and CDR2 ANQGSEA.

The rearrangement links TRBV29-1 to TRBJ2-7. This CDR3 is built from 12 residues. Germline V lookup: CDR1 SQVTM, CDR2 ANQGSEA. The CDR3 sequence: CSVIGESYEQYF.

Measured by frequency, this clonotype is medium-sized (0.01 to 0.1%). The chain is built from TRBV7-6 and TRBJ2-1. The CDR3 loop spans 12 amino acids. From germline, CDR1 is SGHVS and CDR2 FNYEAQ. CDR3 loop: CASSLVYNEQFF.

This chain connects TRBV13 to TRBJ2-7; no DNA is available, so the TRBD2 call from TCRdb remains unchecked. The CDR3 loop spans 16 amino acids. Looked up from germline, CDR1 is PRHDT and CDR2 is FYEKMQ (reference sequence). The CDR3 here is CASSLGASGPSYEQYF.

This clonotype is deemed large by its frequency. V is TRBV12-3 or TRBV12-4 and J is TRBJ2-5; TCRdb's D gene call, TRBD2, goes unchecked for lack of DNA. The CDR3 runs 15 residues. This CDR3 is CASSFYASGEQTQYF.

According to its frequency, this clonotype is medium-sized. The rearrangement joins TRBV29-1 to TRBJ2-7; TCRdb names TRBD1, which stays unverified in the absence of DNA. Germline values: CDR1 SQVTM, CDR2 ANQGSEA. This CDR3 spans 13 amino acids. CDR3 amino acids: CSVRGWDSYEQYF.